The 24 T cell receptor beta chains presented below share a single source sample, sequenced in a study of regulatory T cells in long-lasting Graves disease. Regarding time point: persistent/refractory GD, antithyroid drugs over 5 years with positive TRAb. The authors made the TCR library using RNA they extracted from PBMCs. The authors built TCR beta libraries using iRepertoire HTBI primers and Arm-PCR of CDR3 regions. TCRdb re-called the multiplex PCR reads through MiXCR, storing one row per CDR3 protein. The data show hundreds of thousands of distinct CDR3 sequences, roughly 21% seen once. The starting material was peripheral blood mononuclear cells (PBMCs), obtained when the disease was refractory, from a patient treated with antithyroid drugs. The source of these receptors is a female donor with Graves disease.

This clonotype showed up many times. The rearrangement joins TRBV28 to TRBJ1-1; D uncertain. Germline V gene sequence: CDR1 MDHEN, CDR2 SYDVKM. V was shortened by 6 bases and J by 6 bases, with 11 bases between the two germline ends. The CDR3 has 12 residues. The CDR3 loop reads CASSAVLSEAFF. DNA of the CDR3: TGTGCCAGCAGCGCCGTATTGTCTGAAGCTTTCTTT.

The V call is TRBV19, the J call TRBJ1-5, with D uncertain. In germline, CDR1 is LNHDA, CDR2 SQIVND (reference sequence). CDR3 length equals 9 residues. The V end lost 10 bases, the J end lost 10 bases, and 8 bases lay between the germline ends. The CDR3 DNA follows: TGTGCCAAACACTCACCCCAGCATTTT. Translating gives CAKHSPQHF.

The chain combines TRBV7-3 with TRBJ2-1; 11 positions match TRBD2. The CDR3 spans 21 residues. V shed 5 bases and J 0 bases; nucleotides not matched to a gene: 18. The germline V gene has CDR1 SGHTA and CDR2 FQGTGA. This CDR3 is CASSPPRFELAGGTSYNEQFF. The CDR3 DNA reads TGTGCCAGCAGCCCCCCCCGATTTGAGCTAGCGGGAGGTACCTCCTACAATGAGCAGTTCTTC.

This clonotype turned up a few times. The genes are TRBV29-1 and TRBJ1-1; 8 positions match TRBD1. The germline gives CDR1 SQVTM, CDR2 ANQGSEA. V shed 3 bases and J 1 base; nucleotides not matched to a gene: 10. CDR3 length equals 16 residues. As DNA, the CDR3 is TGCAGCGTTGAGGGAGTTCAGGGGGCTACGAACACTGAAGCTTTCTTT. Translation gives CSVEGVQGATNTEAFF.

This clonotype was detected many times. This chain uses TRBV28 with TRBJ2-5; 9 bases align to TRBD2. The length of the CDR3 is 15 residues. V shed 6 bases and J 4 bases; nucleotides not matched to a gene: 9. CDR1 and CDR2 (germline): MDHEN, SYDVKM. The CDR3 loop reads CASRSAAGGRETQYF. CDR3 DNA: TGTGCCAGCAGATCCGCCGCGGGGGGGCGAGAGACCCAGTACTTC.

This clonotype was counted many times. The chain couples TRBV2 to TRBJ1-4, with 7 bases identical to TRBD1. The CDR3 extends over 14 amino acids. Germline assignment: CDR1 SNHLY and CDR2 FYNNEI. V lost 4 bases and J lost 4; bases outside the gene matches: 3. DNA of the CDR3: TGTGCCAGCAGTGCCGGGACAGTTAATGAAAAACTGTTTTTT. Its protein product is CASSAGTVNEKLFF.

This clonotype has a count of ten or more. The chain has TRBV28 and TRBJ2-7; 7 bases agree with TRBD1. Germline CDR1 is MDHEN and CDR2 is SYDVKM. The CDR3 contains 15 residues. V was pared by 6 bases and J by 9 bases, with 17 bases of the junction left unmatched. CDR3 nucleotide sequence: TGTGCCAGCAGCCCGCCGGGGACAGCCAGTTTCGGGCAGTACTTC. Its protein product is CASSPPGTASFGQYF.

The V gene is TRBV28, the J gene TRBJ2-5; 11 bases agree with TRBD1. The length of the CDR3 is 15 residues. The V and J ends lost 8 bases and 5 bases, in that order; junction bases with no gene match: 10. The V gene's germline CDR1 is MDHEN and CDR2 SYDVKM. DNA of the CDR3: TGTGCCAGCCTCCCGGGACAGGGGGGGAGGGAGACCCAGTACTTC. Translation gives CASLPGQGGRETQYF.

This clonotype has more than one count but fewer than ten. This chain links TRBV28 with TRBJ2-1; 8 nucleotides line up with TRBD1. The length of the CDR3 is 13 residues. V dropped 4 bases and J dropped 6; count of bases not matched to a gene: 2. Germline V gives CDR1 MDHEN, CDR2 SYDVKM. CDR3 protein: CASSSGQGNEQFF. In nucleotides, the CDR3 is TGTGCCAGCAGTTCTGGACAGGGCAATGAGCAGTTCTTC.

The rearrangement uses TRBV24-1 and TRBJ2-3; D is uncertain. V was cut by 3 bases and J by 7 bases, with 7 bases left in between. The CDR3 is made up of 12 amino acids. Germline-derived CDR1 and CDR2 are KGHDR and SFDVKD. CDR3 bases: TGTGCCACCAGTGATGTTAGCAATACGCAGTATTTT. Translated, it gives CATSDVSNTQYF.

This clonotype was seen repeatedly, ten times or more. The V call is TRBV28, the J call TRBJ2-2; TRBD1 matches 7 bases. Germline lookup yields CDR1 MDHEN and CDR2 SYDVKM. V lost 6 bases and J lost 5; bases outside the gene matches: 3. The CDR3 is 13 amino acids. CDR3 region: CASSLTGTGELFF. The CDR3 DNA reads as TGTGCCAGCAGCTTGACAGGGACCGGGGAGCTGTTTTTT.

This clonotype was counted many times. V gene TRBV7-2 combines with J gene TRBJ1-1; D unresolved. The CDR3 extends over 14 amino acids. Between the trimmed V and J ends, which lost 2 bases and 4 bases, there was a span of 11 bases. CDR1 is SGHTA and CDR2 is FQGNSA in the germline V gene. Here the CDR3 DNA reads TGTGCCAGCAGCTTATTTGGGGAAGGCACTGAAGCTTTCTTT. Residues: CASSLFGEGTEAFF. Using reference TRBV7-2 and TRBJ1-1 for the parts outside the CDR3, the full variable domain is GAGVSQSPSNKVTEKGKDVELRCDPISGHTALYWYRQSLGQGLEFLIYFQGNSAPDKSGLPSDRFSAERTGGSVSTLTIQRTQQEDSAVYLCASSLFGEGTEAFFGQGTRLTVV.

This clonotype was found many times. The rearrangement joins TRBV29-1 to TRBJ2-5, with D possibly TRBD1 on 6 matching bases. Trimming cost V 6 bases and J 2 bases, with 13 bases left between them. The CDR3 has 13 residues. Germline values: CDR1 SQVTM, CDR2 ANQGSEA. The CDR3 region is CSVEGDRQETQYF. In DNA, the CDR3 is TGCAGCGTCGAGGGGGACCGACAAGAGACCCAGTACTTC.

The chain employs TRBV30 and TRBJ1-2; TRBD1 matches at 7 bases. Losses at the gene ends were 4 bases for V and 9 bases for J; bases not matched to a gene: 5. Looked up from germline, CDR1 is GTSNPN and CDR2 is SVGIG (reference sequence). This CDR3 contains 11 residues. CDR3 sequence (DNA): TGTGCCTGGACCCGGACAGGTCGCTACACCTTC. This encodes CAWTRTGRYTF. Looking up the rest from reference TRBV30 and TRBJ1-2 gives the full variable domain: SQTIHQWPATLVQPVGSPLSLECTVEGTSNPNLYWYRQAAGRGLQLLFYSVGIGQISSEVPQNLSASRPQDRQFILSSKKLLLSDSGFYLCAWTRTGRYTFGSGTRLTVV.

The chain uses TRBV20-1 and TRBJ1-5; TRBD1 matches 10 bases. CDR1 is DFQATT, CDR2 SNEGSKA, per germline (reference sequence). V trimming: 5 bases; J trimming: 0 bases; junction bases outside the gene matches: 7. This CDR3 is built from 16 residues. The CDR3 protein is CSAYRTGGHSNQPQHF. In nucleotides, the CDR3 is TGCAGTGCTTACCGGACAGGGGGGCATAGCAATCAGCCCCAGCATTTT.

This clonotype came up a few times. In DNA form, the CDR3 reads TGTGCCAGCAGCTCAAGGGGGGCGGGCGAGCAGTACTTC. Translated: CASSSRGAGEQYF. The V and J genes are TRBV13 and TRBJ2-7, with D tentatively TRBD1 or TRBD2 (6 bases each). The germline V gene has CDR1 PRHDT and CDR2 FYEKMQ (reference sequence). V shed 4 bases and J shed 6 bases, with 13 bases lying between them. The CDR3 is 13 amino acids.

V usage is TRBV5-5 and J usage is TRBJ1-2; TRBD1 might be the D (5 bases). In germline, CDR1 is SGHKS, CDR2 YYEKEE (reference sequence). Trimming pared 4 bases from V and 0 bases from J, leaving 13 bases between. The CDR3 sequence is 15 residues long. The CDR3 reads CASSPRQIANYGYTF. Written as DNA, the CDR3 is TGTGCCAGCAGCCCGCGACAGATTGCTAACTATGGCTACACCTTC.

This clonotype was recorded many times. The V call is TRBV2, the J call TRBJ1-2; 9 bases map to TRBD1. The CDR3 length is 14 residues. CDR1 is SNHLY, CDR2 FYNNEI, per germline. With V trimmed by 6 bases and J by 2 bases, 4 bases remained unmatched. CDR3: CASSQGTGNYGYTF. DNA for the CDR3: TGTGCCAGCAGCCAAGGGACAGGGAACTATGGCTACACCTTC.

This clonotype was counted ten times or more. CDR3 DNA sequence: TGTGCCACCAGCAGAGCCCCTAGCGGGACGGAGGGGACCCAGTACTTC. Protein sequence: CATSRAPSGTEGTQYF. V gene TRBV15 combines with J gene TRBJ2-5, with 9 bases fitting TRBD2. Per germline, CDR1 LNHNV and CDR2 YYDKDF (reference sequence). Trimming at V came to 1 base and at J to 7 bases, leaving 10 bases not matched to a gene. The CDR3 covers 16 residues.

This clonotype was recorded a few times. The CDR3 loop reads CASTFYVGANTGELFF. The CDR3 bases are TGTGCCAGTACCTTCTATGTTGGGGCGAACACCGGGGAGCTGTTTTTT. This rearrangement joins TRBV19 to TRBJ2-2; D not certain. CDR3 length: 16 amino acids. Trimming removed 7 bases at V and 0 bases at J, with 15 bases between. Germline values: CDR1 LNHDA, CDR2 SQIVND (reference sequence).

This clonotype was recorded a few times. The chain is built from TRBV19 and TRBJ2-7; 9 positions agree with TRBD1. The CDR3 contains 17 residues. CDR1 is LNHDA, CDR2 SQIVND, per germline (reference sequence). V lost 3 bases and J lost 6; bases outside the gene matches: 15. CDR3 DNA: TGTGCCAGTAGTATGGCCGGGACAGGGTTTTCTGTTGGCGAGCAGTACTTC. Translation gives CASSMAGTGFSVGEQYF.

The genes are TRBV28 and TRBJ2-3, with D unclear. Germline lookup yields CDR1 MDHEN and CDR2 SYDVKM. V was pared by 10 bases and J by 0 bases, with 14 bases between. The CDR3 extends over 14 amino acids. CDR3 in DNA: TGTGCCATCACGACATCGGACAGCACAGATACGCAGTATTTT. Protein product: CAITTSDSTDTQYF.

This clonotype was seen repeatedly, ten times or more. The chain links TRBV6-5 to TRBJ1-2; perhaps TRBD1 as D (6 bases). The germline gives CDR1 MNHEY, CDR2 SVGAGI. This CDR3 is built from 13 residues. The V and J ends lost 8 bases and 2 bases respectively, with 12 bases between them. The CDR3 region is CASRWTENYGYTF. The CDR3 nucleotides are TGTGCCAGCCGTTGGACAGAGAACTATGGCTACACCTTC.

This clonotype occurred a few times. The V call is TRBV29-1, the J call TRBJ1-1; 7 bases map to TRBD1. V was pared by 4 bases and J by 2 bases, with 4 bases of the junction left unmatched. The CDR3 runs to 13 residues. Germline CDR1 and CDR2: SQVTM and ANQGSEA. The CDR3 here is CSVARTGNTEAFF. The CDR3 nucleotides are TGCAGCGTTGCCAGGACAGGTAACACTGAAGCTTTCTTT.